Detailed here is one T cell receptor (beta chain). This specimen belongs to a study of PD-1 blockade in mismatch repair-deficient tumors. Assay: immunoSEQ multiplex PCR; the TCRdb copy retains only in-frame clones and omits some. The repertoire consists of about 38,000 clones, with about four fifths occurring once and the leading ten covering approximately 22%. Sequenced material: peripheral blood, taken 4 weeks after starting pembrolizumab. The TCR comes from an adult with mismatch repair-deficient cancer.

CDR3: CASSQVVHPGLANNEQFF. CDR3 nucleotides: TGCGCCAGCAGCCAAGTAGTACATCCGGGACTAGCAAACAATGAGCAGTTCTTC. The V call is TRBV4-3, the J call TRBJ2-1, with TRBD2 matching over 9 bases. From germline, CDR1 is LGHNA and CDR2 YSLEER. With V trimmed by 1 base and J by 5 bases, 12 bases remained unmatched. This CDR3 region has 18 residues.